This T cell receptor beta chain was recorded in a study of CD8+ T cells in alopecia areata. For the study at large: Those patients who were treated received oral tofacitinib, which was given at 5 to 10 mg twice daily for moderate-to-severe alopecia areata.

Once RNA had been extracted, it was reverse transcribed into cDNA to act as the sequencing template. Clones were read by immunoSEQ multiplex PCR, and TCRdb kept only the in-frame ones, dropping some. The table shows around 210,000 clones, with over 60% occurring only once. Specified treatment: oral pan-JAK inhibitor, 5-10 mg twice daily. Researchers gathered lesional scalp punch biopsies and peripheral blood from patients with alopecia areata. The table lists this clone with a few counts. This CDR3 has 15 residues. The germline V gene has CDR1 ENHRY and CDR2 SYGVKD. Deletions cut 0 bases from V and 4 bases from J, with 12 bases between.

The sequencing here drew on CD4+ T cells sorted from blood, taken at week 4, from a patient treated with tofacitinib. The sequence came from a human donor with alopecia areata. The rearrangement links TRBV10-3 to TRBJ1-1, with D perhaps matching TRBD1 (5 bases). CDR3 amino acids: CAISESLFGGTEAFF. DNA of the CDR3: TGTGCCATCAGTGAGTCCCTTTTTGGGGGCACTGAAGCTTTCTTT.